Listed below are T cell receptor beta chains from one sample, sequenced in a study of a mutant IDH1 vaccine in newly diagnosed glioma. Their target antigens are unknown. Measured with immunoSEQ multiplex PCR; TCRdb has only the in-frame clones, and not every one. The repertoire includes around 78,000 clones, roughly 85% of them detected once, and approximately 2.1% sits in the top ten. Sequencing used PBMCs, obtained from a glioma patient whose treatment included an IDH1 peptide vaccine. The receptors here all came from a man aged 30 to 39 with glioma. Some clones in this sample may be carry-over from other donors' samples. Each CDR3 is given with its conserved first and last residue. A D gene is named only where the DNA matches it firmly. Clone size is not always given. Where it is, it says once, few, many or a class for expanded clones.

d_call: NA
clone_size: NA
j_call: TRBJ1-5
v_call: TRBV7-2
cdr3_nt: TGTGCCAGCAGCCTCTCGGGGGGCAATCAGCCCCAGCATTTT
cdr3_aa: CASSLSGGNQPQHF

d_call: TRBD1
clone_size: NA
j_call: TRBJ1-2
v_call: TRBV19
cdr3_nt: TGTGCCAGTAGTACTTCCGGGACAGGGGGCTTTGGCTACACCTTC
cdr3_aa: CASSTSGTGGFGYTF

d_call: NA
clone_size: NA
j_call: TRBJ1-2
v_call: TRBV30
cdr3_nt: TGTGCCTGGACCACCCTGAGGGCCGGAGTAGGCTACACCTTC
cdr3_aa: CAWTTLRAGVGYTF

d_call: TRBD2
clone_size: NA
j_call: TRBJ2-7
v_call: TRBV5-5
cdr3_nt: TGTGCCAGCAGCCCCCGAGAAAGCGGGAGGGCTAGAGACGAGCAGTACTTC
cdr3_aa: CASSPRESGRARDEQYF

d_call: NA
clone_size: NA
j_call: TRBJ1-2
v_call: TRBV28
cdr3_nt: TGTGCCAGCAGTTTAATGACTGCGAACTATGGCTACACCTTC
cdr3_aa: CASSLMTANYGYTF

d_call: NA
clone_size: once
j_call: TRBJ1-2
v_call: TRBV6-1
cdr3_nt: TGTGCCAGCAGTGAAGCGGGGGTGAGGGGCTACACCTTC
cdr3_aa: CASSEAGVRGYTF

d_call: NA
clone_size: NA
j_call: TRBJ1-2
v_call: TRBV28
cdr3_nt: TGTGCCAGCAGACAGACAAACGATCAGAACTATGGCTACACCTTC
cdr3_aa: CASRQTNDQNYGYTF

d_call: TRBD1
clone_size: NA
j_call: TRBJ1-2
v_call: TRBV10-3
cdr3_nt: TGTGCCATCAGGACAGGGAATGGCTACACCTTC
cdr3_aa: CAIRTGNGYTF

d_call: NA
clone_size: NA
j_call: TRBJ2-1
v_call: TRBV13
cdr3_nt: TGTGCCAGCAGCAACGGACTCCGTACCTACAATGAGCAGTTCTTC
cdr3_aa: CASSNGLRTYNEQFF

d_call: NA
clone_size: NA
j_call: TRBJ1-1
v_call: TRBV4-2
cdr3_nt: TGTGCCAGCAGCCAAGGAGGTGTATCGAACACTGAAGCTTTCTTT
cdr3_aa: CASSQGGVSNTEAFF

d_call: TRBD2
clone_size: NA
j_call: TRBJ2-2
v_call: TRBV19
cdr3_nt: TGTGCCAGTAGTATAGGTAGCGGGTTCTACACCGGGGAGCTGTTTTTT
cdr3_aa: CASSIGSGFYTGELFF

d_call: TRBD2
clone_size: NA
j_call: TRBJ2-3
v_call: TRBV27
cdr3_nt: TGTGCCAGCAGCCGCAAGCGGGGAGATACGCAGTATTTT
cdr3_aa: CASSRKRGDTQYF

d_call: NA
clone_size: few
j_call: TRBJ1-1
v_call: TRBV5-1
cdr3_nt: TGCGCCAGCAGCTTGGACGAAAAAAGGCAAGCTTTCTTT
cdr3_aa: CASSLDEKRQAFF

d_call: TRBD1
clone_size: NA
j_call: TRBJ1-1
v_call: TRBV19
cdr3_nt: TGTGCCAGTAGCCTGGGACAGATGAACACTGAAGCTTTCTTT
cdr3_aa: CASSLGQMNTEAFF

d_call: NA
clone_size: NA
j_call: TRBJ2-2
v_call: TRBV7-6
cdr3_nt: TGTGCCAGCAGCAACAGGACGGACACCGGGGAGCTGTTTTTT
cdr3_aa: CASSNRTDTGELFF

d_call: NA
clone_size: NA
j_call: TRBJ2-7
v_call: TRBV5-4
cdr3_nt: TGTGCCAGCAGCCGGGGGACCGGCGAGCAGTACTTC
cdr3_aa: CASSRGTGEQYF

d_call: TRBD1
clone_size: NA
j_call: TRBJ1-3
v_call: TRBV25-1
cdr3_nt: TGTGCCAGCAGTCGACAGGGAAACTCTGGAAACACCATATATTTT
cdr3_aa: CASSRQGNSGNTIYF

d_call: NA
clone_size: NA
j_call: TRBJ2-7
v_call: TRBV6-5
cdr3_nt: TGTGCCAGCACCGACGGTAGGACCCCATCATTC
cdr3_aa: CASTDGRTPSF

d_call: NA
clone_size: NA
j_call: TRBJ2-1
v_call: TRBV7-9
cdr3_nt: TGTGCCAGCAATTCAGCGGGCCCCTACAATGAGCAGTTCTTC
cdr3_aa: CASNSAGPYNEQFF

d_call: NA
clone_size: NA
j_call: TRBJ1-4
v_call: TRBV6-6
cdr3_nt: TGTGCCAGCAGTTACGAGGGTAGGAAACTGTTTTTT
cdr3_aa: CASSYEGRKLFF